This T cell receptor (beta chain) is from a study of Graves' ophthalmopathy and Graves' hyperthyroidism. General study points: Blood also harbored most expanded thyroid clonotypes above 0.001 frequency.

After removal of 10 bases from V and 3 bases from J, the junction contained 14 bases not matched to a gene. Germline lookup yields CDR1 LNHDA and CDR2 SQIVND (reference sequence). The CDR3 has 15 residues. Using RNA transcripts, the TCR beta CDR3 regions were amplified. First-round RT-PCR used HTBI primers; second-round multiplex PCR followed. TCRdb itself ran the multiplex PCR reads through MiXCR, one entry per CDR3 protein. The sample has over 650,000 distinct CDR3 sequences, roughly 39% seen once. The diagnosis was founded upon clinical symptoms, serum thyroxine, TRAb, thyroid ultrasound and orbital computed tomography. About 10 ml of fresh blood yielded the PBMCs by density gradient. This clonotype was seen a handful of times. Its specificity is not known.

The sample taken for sequencing was peripheral blood. The chain uses TRBV19 and TRBJ2-7, with 8 nucleotides matching TRBD2. This clonotype was obtained from an adult man with Graves' ophthalmopathy. The CDR3 region has the DNA TGTGCCACCCAGTCCGGAGCGGGAGACCTCTACGAGCAGTACTTC. Protein sequence: CATQSGAGDLYEQYF. Variable domain in full (rest from reference TRBV19 and TRBJ2-7): DGGITQSPKYLFRKEGQNVTLSCEQNLNHDAMYWYRQDPGQGLRLIYYSQIVNDFQKGDIAEGYSVSREKKESFPLTVTSAQKNPTAFYLCATQSGAGDLYEQYFGPGTRLTVT.